Only a few counts were recorded for the clone carrying this T cell receptor (beta chain). Its antigen is as yet unknown. Expressed TCRB transcripts were sequenced because the isolated RNA had all been reverse transcribed beforehand. The table came from immunoSEQ multiplex PCR; TCRdb's copy has only in-frame clones and leaves some out. The table lists 60,000 or so clones, 40% to 65% of them singletons. This sample stems from a study of beta chain features in type 1 diabetes. V lost 10 bases and J 0 bases, leaving 13 bases between the germline ends. The V gene's germline CDR1 is MNHEY and CDR2 SVGAGI. The CDR3 covers 14 residues. General study results and limits: Among patients with Type 1 diabetes, TCRB CDR3s were moderately but significantly shorter in every one of the four CD4+ subsets.

The V gene is TRBV6-5, the J gene TRBJ1-3; D possibly corresponds to TRBD1 (5 bases). Sequencing input: Tregs from blood. This clonotype originated in a middle-aged woman with type 1 diabetes. The CDR3 region is CATLGGSSGNTIYF. DNA for the CDR3: TGTGCCACCTTGGGGGGGAGCTCTGGAAACACCATATATTTT.